The 27 T cell receptor beta chains in this list originate from one sample, sequenced in a study of blood T cell repertoires in COVID-19. Some clones are missing from TCRdb's copy, which holds only in-frame ones; the method was immunoSEQ multiplex PCR. The data show some 220,000 clones, with 80% to 90% seen just once and about 9% held by the top ten. Specimen: peripheral blood. These receptors all come from a middle-aged man with active or convalescent COVID-19.

The rearrangement uses TRBV19 and TRBJ2-3; D is uncertain. Germline values: CDR1 LNHDA, CDR2 SQIVND (reference sequence). The CDR3 is 14 residues long. Trimming removed 5 bases at V and 3 bases at J, with 12 bases between. The DNA of the CDR3 is TGTGCCAGTAGTCCATCCTCCGGGACAGATACGCAGTATTTT. It yields the protein CASSPSSGTDTQYF.

The genes are TRBV23-1 and TRBJ2-3, with D unresolved. TRBV23-1 is given ORF status, its function remaining uncertain. This CDR3 is built from 12 residues. Deletions cut 5 bases from V and 6 bases from J, with 9 bases between. The CDR3 sequence is CASSYRRDTQYF. The CDR3 DNA reads TGCGCCAGCAGTTACCGTCGGGATACGCAGTATTTT.

J is TRBJ2-2 and V is TRBV4-3, with TRBD1 matching over 10 bases. The CDR3 contains 18 residues. Trimming cost V 0 bases and J 3 bases; bases outside gene matches: 7. The germline V gene has CDR1 LGHNA and CDR2 YSLEER. CDR3 sequence reads: CASSQETPGTGDTGELFF. CDR3 nucleotide sequence: TGCGCCAGCAGCCAAGAAACTCCCGGGACAGGGGACACCGGGGAGCTGTTTTTT.

The rearrangement links TRBV28 to TRBJ1-1; D is undetermined. The CDR3 has 14 amino acids. Per the germline V gene, CDR1 is MDHEN and CDR2 is SYDVKM. Trimming pared 6 bases from V and 10 bases from J, leaving 21 bases between. The CDR3 coding sequence is TGTGCCAGCAGCCCCGAGACATGGCGTGTCGGAGCTTTCTTT. This translates into CASSPETWRVGAFF.

This chain joins TRBV28 and TRBJ1-5; D may be TRBD1 (6 bases). The V gene's germline CDR1 is MDHEN and CDR2 SYDVKM. The CDR3 spans 16 residues. Between the trimmed V and J ends, which lost 5 bases and 3 bases, there was a span of 17 bases. The CDR3 protein is CASSDTGTNYNQPQHF. CDR3 bases: TGTGCCAGCAGTGATACCGGGACAAATTACAATCAGCCCCAGCATTTT.

This clone was detected many times. The chain uses TRBV18 and TRBJ1-2; 11 bases line up with TRBD1. Germline lookup yields CDR1 KGHSH and CDR2 LQKENI. There are 16 residues in the CDR3. J gave up 2 bases and V 11 bases, and 13 bases lay outside the gene matches. DNA of the CDR3: TGTGCCGGAACGAAAGGACAGGGGGCGACCAACTATGGCTACACCTTC. It specifies CAGTKGQGATNYGYTF.

CDR3 bases: TGTGCCAGCAGTCCGGGACAGAACACTGAAGCTTTCTTT. This gives the protein CASSPGQNTEAFF. The J gene is TRBJ1-1, the V gene TRBV28, with TRBD1 as a possible D gene (6 bases). Trimming stripped 5 bases from V and 1 base from J, with 8 bases between. This CDR3 has 13 amino acids. The germline V gene has CDR1 MDHEN and CDR2 SYDVKM.

This chain links TRBV4-3 with TRBJ1-4, with 9 bases matching TRBD1. The CDR3 covers 16 residues. Germline CDR1 reads LGHNA; CDR2 reads YSLEER. The V segment lost 4 bases and the J segment 8 bases; nucleotides outside the gene matches: 11. The CDR3 DNA sequence: TGCGCCAGCAGCCCTCAGCCGGGACAGGGAAGAGAAAAACTGTTTTTT. This gives the protein CASSPQPGQGREKLFF.

The V call is TRBV18, the J call TRBJ1-4; D gene ambiguous. CDR3 length: 13 residues. The germline gives CDR1 KGHSH, CDR2 LQKENI. V lost 7 bases and J 8 bases, leaving 14 bases between the germline ends. CDR3 residues: CASYHTTGEKLFF. Written as DNA, the CDR3 is TGTGCCAGCTACCACACAACGGGAGAAAAACTGTTTTTT.

The gene calls are TRBV3-1 (or the pseudogene TRBV3-2) and TRBJ2-3, with TRBD2 identical over 8 bases. This CDR3 is built from 15 residues. Germline CDR1 reads LGHDT; CDR2 reads YNNKEL (reference sequence). V shed 3 bases and J 1 base; nucleotides not matched to a gene: 3. This CDR3 is CASSHPGGGTDTQYF. Here the CDR3 DNA reads TGTGCCAGCAGCCATCCGGGGGGGGGCACAGATACGCAGTATTTT.

This chain joins TRBV5-1 and TRBJ2-5; 10 bases fit TRBD2. The V segment lost 2 bases and the J segment 0 bases; nucleotides outside the gene matches: 4. CDR1 and CDR2 (germline): SGHRS, YFSETQ. The CDR3 has 16 amino acids. The CDR3 bases are TGCGCCAGCAGCTTCTCGACTAGCGGGTACCAAGAGACCCAGTACTTC. Protein: CASSFSTSGYQETQYF.

The chain joins TRBV11-2 to TRBJ2-7, with TRBD2 matching 12 bases. Germline V gene sequence: CDR1 SGHAT, CDR2 FQNNGV. The J segment lost 3 bases and the V segment lost 4 bases, leaving 16 bases of the junction unmatched. The CDR3 is 19 amino acids. CDR3: CASSSRLAGAQPALYEQYV. In DNA form, the CDR3 reads TGTGCCAGCAGCTCCCGACTAGCGGGGGCCCAACCAGCCCTCTACGAGCAGTACGTC.

V usage is TRBV2 and J usage is TRBJ2-7; 8 positions agree with TRBD1. V was clipped by 7 bases and J by 2 bases; unmatched bases: 10. The germline V gene has CDR1 SNHLY and CDR2 FYNNEI. CDR3 length equals 15 residues. CDR3 sequence reads: CASTPRTGFAYEQYV. For the CDR3, the DNA is TGTGCCAGCACTCCAAGGACAGGGTTCGCCTACGAGCAGTACGTC.

J is TRBJ1-4 and V is TRBV4-1; 7 bases match TRBD1. From germline, CDR1 is MGHRA and CDR2 YSYEKL. The V and J ends lost 1 base and 3 bases, in that order; junction bases with no gene match: 8. This CDR3 is built from 17 residues. The CDR3 bases are TGCGCCAGCAGCCAAGGGTTAGGGGGCTCGGCTAATGAAAAACTGTTTTTT. It encodes CASSQGLGGSANEKLFF.

This clone has just a few counts. This chain connects TRBV4-3 to TRBJ1-2, with D possibly being TRBD1 (6 bases). CDR1 is LGHNA and CDR2 is YSLEER in the germline V gene. The CDR3 totals 15 residues. Trimming shortened V by 8 bases and J by 4 bases, and 20 bases separated the two germline ends. The CDR3 nucleotides read TGCGCCAGCTCCCCGGGATGGGGGGGCGGCTATGGCTACACCTTC. Translating it yields CASSPGWGGGYGYTF.

The chain has TRBV7-9 and TRBJ1-2, with D possibly matching TRBD1 (5 bases). Trimming stripped 5 bases from V and 2 bases from J, with 9 bases between. The CDR3 runs to 13 residues. Per the germline V gene, CDR1 is SEHNR and CDR2 is FQNEAQ (reference sequence). CDR3 protein: CASSPAGNYGYTF. The CDR3 nucleotides read TGTGCCAGCAGCCCGGCAGGGAACTATGGCTACACCTTC.

This chain joins TRBV28 and TRBJ2-1; 10 positions agree with TRBD1. This CDR3 contains 14 residues. Germline CDR1 and CDR2: MDHEN and SYDVKM. Trimming removed 4 bases from V and 8 bases from J; junction bases left unmatched: 5. The DNA for the CDR3 is TGTGCCAGCAGTTCTGACGGGACAGGGGATGAGCAGTTCTTC. It codes for CASSSDGTGDEQFF.

The rearrangement uses TRBV18 and TRBJ2-3; tentatively, D is TRBD1 (6 bases). V was pared by 1 base and J by 6 bases, with 14 bases between. The CDR3 runs to 15 residues. The germline CDR1 and CDR2 sequences are KGHSH and LQKENI. The CDR3 DNA is TGTGCCAGCTCACCACTTGTGGGGGCGCAGGATACGCAGTATTTT. Protein: CASSPLVGAQDTQYF.

The CDR3 DNA reads TGTGCCAGCAAAATACAGGGATCCTCCTACGAGCAGTACTTC. Protein product: CASKIQGSSYEQYF. The V and J genes are TRBV7-2 and TRBJ2-7, with D possibly TRBD1 on 6 matching bases. The CDR3 extends over 14 amino acids. V was shortened by 7 bases and J by 0 bases, with 13 bases between the two germline ends. The germline V gene encodes CDR1 SGHTA and CDR2 FQGNSA.

V is TRBV6-1 and J is TRBJ1-3; 7 bases are a match to TRBD1. Germline assignment: CDR1 MNHNS and CDR2 SASEGT. After removal of 6 bases from V and 0 bases from J, the junction contained 5 bases not matched to a gene. The CDR3 is made up of 15 amino acids. CDR3 sequence reads: CASSLGGFSGNTIYF. CDR3 nucleotide sequence: TGTGCCAGCAGCTTAGGGGGCTTCTCTGGAAACACCATATATTTT.

This chain's CDR3 is CASSEERVAGEQYV. Written as DNA, the CDR3 is TGTGCCAGCAGCGAAGAAAGGGTGGCGGGGGAGCAGTACGTC. The genes are TRBV21-1 and TRBJ2-7; the table's D call of TRBD2 was not tested on the DNA. TRBV21-1 is designated a pseudogene. The length of the CDR3 is 14 residues.

This CDR3 is CASSQDGGGWGGNTIYF. The CDR3 DNA reads as TGTGCCAGCAGCCAAGATGGTGGAGGATGGGGAGGAAACACCATATATTTT. J is TRBJ1-3 and V is TRBV4-2; D is unclear. V was pared by 0 bases and J by 4 bases, with 16 bases between. CDR1 is LGHNA, CDR2 YNFKEQ, per germline. This CDR3 region has 17 residues.

This sequence joins TRBV3-1 (or the pseudogene TRBV3-2) and TRBJ1-1, with 9 nucleotides matching TRBD1. Trimming cost V 3 bases and J 7 bases; bases outside gene matches: 3. This CDR3 is built from 13 residues. Germline CDR1 and CDR2: LGHDT and YNNKEL (reference sequence). The CDR3 region has the DNA TGTGCCAGCAGCCATTCGGGACAGGGTGAAGCTTTCTTT. Translation: CASSHSGQGEAFF.

The V call is TRBV3-1 (or the pseudogene TRBV3-2), the J call TRBJ2-5; the match to TRBD1 covers 7 bases. The CDR3 consists of 16 residues. The junction had 13 bases not matched to a gene; V was cut back by 4 bases and J by 5 bases. Germline assignment: CDR1 LGHDT and CDR2 YNNKEL (reference sequence). DNA for the CDR3: TGTGCCAGCAGCCCCGTCGGACAGGTGGGATCGGAGACCCAGTACTTC. It codes for CASSPVGQVGSETQYF.

This clone has only a few counts. V gene TRBV5-1 combines with J gene TRBJ1-2; 7 bases align to TRBD1. The CDR3 is 13 amino acids. V was pared by 7 bases and J by 7 bases, with 10 bases of the junction left unmatched. In germline, CDR1 is SGHRS, CDR2 YFSETQ. The CDR3 reads CASRPDRESGYTF. CDR3 coding DNA: TGCGCCAGCCGCCCCGACAGGGAAAGTGGCTACACCTTC.

This clone was detected a few times. This sequence joins TRBV6-5 and TRBJ1-1; TRBD1 might be the D (5 bases). Trimming removed 0 bases at V and 5 bases at J, with 10 bases between. The CDR3 runs 14 residues. CDR1 and CDR2 from the germline V gene are MNHEY and SVGAGI. The CDR3 DNA follows: TGTGCCAGCAGTTACTCTGGGGGGGGGACTGAAGCTTTCTTT. It translates to CASSYSGGGTEAFF.

The chain is built from TRBV3-1 (or the pseudogene TRBV3-2) and TRBJ1-2; 10 positions agree with TRBD1. Germline-derived CDR1 and CDR2 are LGHDT and YNNKEL (reference sequence). V was clipped by 5 bases and J by 4 bases; unmatched bases: 13. The CDR3 is made up of 17 amino acids. The CDR3 region has the DNA TGTGCCAGCAGCTGGGCTGGGACAGGGGTCGGAAGCTATGGCTACACCTTC. Amino acid sequence: CASSWAGTGVGSYGYTF.